These 27 T cell receptor beta chains were all obtained from the same sample, sequenced in a study of PD-1 blockade in classical Hodgkin lymphoma. Time point noted: newly diagnosed, previously untreated cHL patient sample. The authors purified CD4+ T cells from thawed PBMCs by magnetic negative selection. The method was immunoSEQ multiplex PCR; TCRdb's version includes in-frame clones alone and lacks a portion of them. Of some 23,000 clones in the sample, about 90% were seen once. The sample was CD4+ T cells from blood. These receptors originate from a human donor with classical Hodgkin lymphoma.

CDR3: CASSPGPLGVDTQYF. The CDR3 DNA sequence: TGTGCCAGCTCACCCGGGCCTCTGGGGGTGGATACGCAGTATTTT. The chain links TRBV18 to TRBJ2-3, with D perhaps matching TRBD1 or TRBD2 (5 bases each). Trimming removed 3 bases at V and 6 bases at J, with 16 bases between. In germline, CDR1 is KGHSH, CDR2 LQKENI. The CDR3 extends over 15 amino acids.

The V call is TRBV19, the J call TRBJ1-2, with TRBD1 identical over 9 bases. The V gene's germline CDR1 is LNHDA and CDR2 SQIVND (reference sequence). The CDR3 contains 14 residues. The ends lost 6 bases at V and 1 base at J; junction bases unmatched: 3. CDR3 protein: CASSRDRDNYGYTF. The DNA for the CDR3 is TGTGCCAGTAGCCGGGACAGGGATAACTATGGCTACACCTTC.

The rearrangement links TRBV19 to TRBJ1-5; perhaps TRBD1 as D (5 bases). Trimming took 6 bases from V and 1 from J, leaving 13 bases between them. Germline values: CDR1 LNHDA, CDR2 SQIVND (reference sequence). This CDR3 comprises 15 residues. CDR3 sequence reads: CASSPTGGSNQPQHF. In nucleotides, the CDR3 is TGTGCCAGTAGCCCCACGGGGGGGAGCAATCAGCCCCAGCATTTT.

The V gene is TRBV27, the J gene TRBJ2-5; D perhaps matches TRBD2 (6 bases). CDR3 size: 14 residues. CDR1 and CDR2 (germline): MNHEY, SMNVEV (reference sequence). V dropped 1 base and J dropped 2 bases, with 8 bases sitting between them. The CDR3 region has the DNA TGTGCCAGCAGTTTATGGGGAGGACAAGAGACCCAGTACTTC. It encodes CASSLWGGQETQYF.

The CDR3, as DNA: TGCGCCAGCGGGGAACGGGACAGGGTTCCCAATGAGCAGTTCTTC. Translated: CASGERDRVPNEQFF. The rearrangement links TRBV5-1 to TRBJ2-1, with 9 bases matching TRBD1. The V and J ends lost 7 bases and 6 bases, in that order; junction bases with no gene match: 11. In germline, CDR1 is SGHRS, CDR2 YFSETQ. The CDR3 is 15 residues long.

J is TRBJ1-2 and V is TRBV4-3; D remains unclear. Germline V gene lookup returns CDR1 LGHNA and CDR2 YSLEER. The CDR3 has 15 amino acids. Trimming stripped 0 bases from V and 4 bases from J, with 12 bases between. The CDR3 loop is CASSQELDPRYGYTF. Here the CDR3 DNA reads TGCGCCAGCAGCCAAGAGTTAGACCCGCGCTATGGCTACACCTTC.

The V call is TRBV6-1, the J call TRBJ1-1, with a tentative D call TRBD1 (5 bases). V dropped 8 bases and J dropped 4 bases, with 11 bases sitting between them. Germline V gene data show CDR1 as MNHNS and CDR2 as SASEGT. The CDR3 is 12 residues long. The CDR3 is CASRTDITEAFF. CDR3 nucleotide sequence: TGTGCCAGCCGCACGGACATCACTGAAGCTTTCTTT.

This sequence joins TRBV6-1 and TRBJ2-5, with a possible D match to TRBD2 (5 bases). The CDR3 totals 14 residues. Trimming cost V 3 bases and J 0 bases, with 8 bases left between them. Per the germline V gene, CDR1 is MNHNS and CDR2 is SASEGT. The CDR3 is CASSEGVYQETQYF. The CDR3 coding sequence is TGTGCCAGCAGTGAGGGAGTATACCAAGAGACCCAGTACTTC.

The chain links TRBV5-1 to TRBJ2-7; 8 bases match TRBD1. Germline V gives CDR1 SGHRS, CDR2 YFSETQ. The CDR3 spans 14 residues. Trimming took 4 bases from V and 2 from J; bases not matched to a gene: 5. CDR3 bases: TGCGCCAGCAGCCCGGGGGACAGGCCCTACGAGCAGTACTTC. Translated, it gives CASSPGDRPYEQYF.

The rearrangement joins TRBV7-2 to TRBJ1-5; 10 bases agree with TRBD1. From germline, CDR1 is SGHTA and CDR2 FQGNSA. Trimming cost V 1 base and J 7 bases; bases outside gene matches: 7. This CDR3 is 16 amino acids long. DNA of the CDR3: TGTGCCAGCAGCTTAGGCCTGACAGGGGGCGAACAGCCCCAGCATTTT. Amino acids: CASSLGLTGGEQPQHF.

V gene TRBV10-3 combines with J gene TRBJ1-2; D might be TRBD1 (6 bases). Per the germline V gene, CDR1 is ENHRY and CDR2 is SYGVKD. The CDR3 length is 14 residues. Between the trimmed V and J ends, which lost 1 base and 8 bases, there was a span of 14 bases. CDR3 in amino acids: CAISELWTDGGYTF. As DNA, the CDR3 is TGTGCCATCAGTGAGTTGTGGACAGATGGGGGCTACACCTTC.

This sequence joins TRBV5-4 and TRBJ1-3, with D possibly TRBD1 on 6 matching bases. The CDR3 covers 15 residues. V was clipped by 0 bases and J by 4 bases, with 11 bases between them. The germline V gene has CDR1 SGHNT and CDR2 YYREEE (reference sequence). CDR3: CASSLEGGSGNTIYF. The CDR3 nucleotides read TGTGCCAGCAGCTTGGAGGGGGGGTCGGGAAACACCATATATTTT.

This sequence joins TRBV11-1 and TRBJ2-5; perhaps TRBD2 as D (6 bases). The germline CDR1 and CDR2 sequences are SGHAT and FQDESV (reference sequence). Trimming removed 5 bases from V and 4 bases from J, with 14 bases in between. The CDR3 is 14 residues long. DNA of the CDR3: TGTGCCAGCAGCCACACCGGGACTCCAGAGACCCAGTACTTC. Its translation: CASSHTGTPETQYF.

The gene calls are TRBV19 and TRBJ2-7; 9 bases are shared with TRBD1. V was clipped by 4 bases and J by 2 bases; unmatched bases: 6. This CDR3 is 15 amino acids long. In germline, CDR1 is LNHDA, CDR2 SQIVND (reference sequence). CDR3 sequence reads: CASSTPGTGPYEQYF. DNA of the CDR3: TGTGCCAGTAGTACACCCGGGACAGGGCCCTACGAGCAGTACTTC.

The chain links TRBV9 to TRBJ1-6; D remains unclear. CDR3 length: 16 residues. CDR1 and CDR2 (germline): SGDLS, YYNGEE. The germline V and J ends were trimmed by 3 bases and 0 bases, with 10 bases remaining between them. The CDR3 is CASSAPQNSYNSPLHF. The CDR3 DNA is TGTGCCAGCAGCGCCCCACAGAACTCCTATAATTCACCCCTCCACTTT. Full variable domain (remainder filled in from reference TRBV9 and TRBJ1-6): DSGVTQTPKHLITATGQRVTLRCSPRSGDLSVYWYQQSLDQGLQFLIQYYNGEERAKGNILERFSAQQFPDLHSELNLSSLELGDSALYFCASSAPQNSYNSPLHFGNGTRLTVT.

This chain uses TRBV4-3 with TRBJ2-2; 11 bases are a match to TRBD2. There are 17 residues in the CDR3. Germline CDR1 reads LGHNA; CDR2 reads YSLEER. The V and J ends lost 4 bases and 7 bases, in that order; junction bases with no gene match: 11. In DNA form, the CDR3 reads TGCGCCAGCAGCCCCCGTGGTAGCGGGGGGGCCGTCGGGGAGCTGTTTTTT. Amino acids: CASSPRGSGGAVGELFF.

V usage is TRBV18 and J usage is TRBJ1-5, with a weak D call TRBD1 (6 bases). V lost 3 bases to trimming and J lost 4 bases, with 16 bases between them. The CDR3 contains 16 residues. Germline V gene data show CDR1 as KGHSH and CDR2 as LQKENI. CDR3 residues: CASSPKGGMGNQPQHF. The CDR3 nucleotides are TGTGCCAGCTCACCCAAGGGGGGGATGGGAAATCAGCCCCAGCATTTT. Based on the CDR3 plus reference TRBV18 and TRBJ1-5, the full variable domain is NAGVMQNPRHLVRRRGQEARLRCSPMKGHSHVYWYRQLPEEGLKFMVYLQKENIIDESGMPKERFSAEFPKEGPSILRIQQVVRGDSAAYFCASSPKGGMGNQPQHFGDGTRLSIL.

J is TRBJ2-1 and V is TRBV5-1; D call uncertain. The CDR3 runs 15 residues. The V gene lost 4 bases and the J gene lost 6 bases, with 17 bases spanning the gap. Germline CDR1 SGHRS, CDR2 YFSETQ. As DNA, the CDR3 is TGCGCCAGCAGCCCGGAGACGGGCCCCGCCAATGAGCAGTTCTTC. This gives the protein CASSPETGPANEQFF.

V is TRBV7-4 and J is TRBJ2-7; D is undetermined. Trimming stripped 2 bases from V and 3 bases from J, with 11 bases between. The CDR3 runs 14 residues. CDR1 is SGHVT and CDR2 is SQSDAQ in the germline V gene. This CDR3 is CASSLQGRRYEQYF. Here the CDR3 DNA reads TGTGCCAGCAGCTTACAAGGCAGGCGCTACGAGCAGTACTTC.

The V gene is TRBV7-8, the J gene TRBJ2-7; D might be TRBD1 (6 bases). V lost 5 bases and J lost 3, with 14 bases in between. Germline loops: CDR1 SGHVS, CDR2 FQNEAQ. There are 14 residues in the CDR3. This CDR3 reads CASSRFGRGYEQYF. CDR3 coding DNA: TGTGCCAGCAGCCGTTTTGGCAGGGGCTACGAGCAGTACTTC.

This chain uses TRBV10-1 with TRBJ2-3, with 8 bases that match TRBD1. Trimming at V came to 5 bases and at J to 2 bases, leaving 12 bases not matched to a gene. The CDR3 is 17 amino acids. Germline assignment: CDR1 WNHNN and CDR2 SYGVQD (reference sequence). The chain's CDR3 is CASSIGAGGPHTDTQYF. CDR3 sequence (DNA): TGCGCCAGCAGTATCGGGGCAGGGGGCCCCCACACAGATACGCAGTATTTT.

The count of this clone is one. The J gene is TRBJ2-5, the V gene TRBV4-3; D is undetermined. CDR1 and CDR2 (germline): LGHNA, YSLEER. V was shortened by 1 base and J by 0 bases, with 6 bases between the two germline ends. CDR3 length: 14 residues. CDR3 nucleotides: TGCGCCAGCAGCCAAGGGGTGTACCAAGAGACCCAGTACTTC. It specifies CASSQGVYQETQYF.

The chain has TRBV18 and TRBJ2-4; maybe TRBD2 (6 bases). Looked up from germline, CDR1 is KGHSH and CDR2 is LQKENI. The CDR3 is 18 residues long. V was clipped by 5 bases and J by 2 bases, with 22 bases between them. CDR3 sequence (DNA): TGTGCCAGCTCAGGACCCCTCCCACCGGAGGGGACCAAAAACATTCAGTACTTC. Its translation is CASSGPLPPEGTKNIQYF.

This sequence joins TRBV11-2 and TRBJ2-5; TRBD1 matches at 8 bases. CDR1 is SGHAT and CDR2 is FQNNGV in the germline V gene. The CDR3 has 16 amino acids. V lost 3 bases and J lost 5; bases outside the gene matches: 11. The CDR3 spells CASSFGAQGARETQYF. The CDR3, as DNA: TGTGCCAGCAGCTTCGGCGCGCAGGGGGCGCGGGAGACCCAGTACTTC.

The chain joins TRBV5-1 to TRBJ1-6; D is perhaps TRBD1 (6 bases). Trimming took 4 bases from V and 9 from J, leaving 14 bases between them. Germline lookup yields CDR1 SGHRS and CDR2 YFSETQ. This CDR3 spans 14 amino acids. CDR3 sequence reads: CASSGGGLSSPLHF. The CDR3, as DNA: TGCGCCAGCAGCGGTGGGGGGCTGAGTTCACCCCTCCACTTT. The full variable domain, with the rest looked up from reference TRBV5-1 and TRBJ1-6, is KAGVTQTPRYLIKTRGQQVTLSCSPISGHRSVSWYQQTPGQGLQFLFEYFSETQRNKGNFPGRFSGRQFSNSRSEMNVSTLELGDSALYLCASSGGGLSSPLHFGNGTRLTVT.

V usage is TRBV27 and J usage is TRBJ2-1, with no clear D. This CDR3 region has 12 residues. The germline V gene has CDR1 MNHEY and CDR2 SMNVEV (reference sequence). Deletions cut 6 bases from V and 4 bases from J, with 7 bases between. CDR3 bases: TGTGCCAGCAGATTAGGTTACAATGAGCAGTTCTTC. This gives the protein CASRLGYNEQFF.

The CDR3 reads CASSIGLGLSSYEQYF. The CDR3 DNA reads as TGTGCCAGTAGTATCGGGTTGGGCTTATCCTCCTACGAGCAGTACTTC. This sequence joins TRBV19 and TRBJ2-7; D remains unclear. The V end lost 3 bases, the J end lost 0 bases, and 15 bases lay between the germline ends. The CDR3 totals 16 residues. The V gene's germline CDR1 is LNHDA and CDR2 SQIVND (reference sequence).